These T cell receptor beta chains were read from a single sample in a study of blood T cell repertoires in COVID-19. The assay was immunoSEQ multiplex PCR, and TCRdb's table has in-frame clones only and misses some. This sample yields around 50,000 clones, of which around four fifths are seen a single time; approximately 5.7% belongs to the top ten. Source material: peripheral blood. Receptor source: a human donor in a cohort sampled during active COVID-19. Both conserved end residues are part of each CDR3. Each record gives: V gene, clone size, D gene, J gene, CDR3 DNA, CDR3 protein. A D gene is named only where the DNA matches it firmly. Only some rows state a clone size, as once, few, many or a class for expanded clones.

TRBV28,few,.,TRBJ1-5,TGTGCCAGCAGACTTCAACAGTTTAATCAGCCCCAGCATTTT,CASRLQQFNQPQHF
TRBV11-3,.,.,TRBJ2-2,TGTGCCAGTCGTTGGGGGGGCAACACCGGGGAGCTGTTTTTT,CASRWGGNTGELFF
TRBV11-3,.,TRBD2,TRBJ2-3,TGTGCCAGCAGCTTCCGGTTCCGGGCGGGGGGGGCCCCGCGCACAGATACGCAGTATTTT,CASSFRFRAGGAPRTDTQYF
TRBV18,.,TRBD2,TRBJ2-1,TGTGCCAGCTCACCTCGAGCGGGGGGGGCTTCCAATGAGCAGTTCTTC,CASSPRAGGASNEQFF
TRBV12-5,.,.,TRBJ2-7,TGTGCTAGTGGTTTGGGACAGTATTACGAGCAGTACTTC,CASGLGQYYEQYF
TRBV5-4,.,.,TRBJ1-2,TGTGCCAGCAGCTTGGCCAGGGTTGATTATGGCTACACCTTC,CASSLARVDYGYTF
TRBV3-1/TRBV3-2,.,.,TRBJ1-1,TGTGCCAGCAGCCCAACGCGGGGGGCGCGAGCTTTCTTT,CASSPTRGARAFF
TRBV27,few,TRBD1,TRBJ2-5,TGTGCCAGCAGTTTAAGGGACAGGGTAGAGACCCAGTACTTC,CASSLRDRVETQYF
TRBV5-1,once,.,TRBJ2-2,TGCGCCAGCAGCCGGGGGACCCAAGGAGGTACCGGGGAGCTGTTTTTT,CASSRGTQGGTGELFF
TRBV10-3,.,.,TRBJ1-1,TGTGCCATCAGTGACGCGTCCTACAACACTGAAGCTTTCTTT,CAISDASYNTEAFF
TRBV20-1,.,.,TRBJ2-7,TGCAGTGCTAGAGACAACTACGAGCAGTACTTC,CSARDNYEQYF
TRBV3-1/TRBV3-2,.,.,TRBJ1-1,TGTGCCAGCAGCCTGACGGGGACTGAAGCTTTCTTT,CASSLTGTEAFF
TRBV19,.,.,TRBJ2-5,TGTGCCAGTAGTATGGTCGGAGGAACCCAGTACTTC,CASSMVGGTQYF
TRBV18,.,.,TRBJ2-5,TGTGCCAGCTCCAATGGACTTCAAGAGACCCAGTACTTC,CASSNGLQETQYF
TRBV19,.,TRBD1,TRBJ1-2,TGTGCCAGTAGTATAGGGGGACAGGGTGTCCGAGGAGGCTACACCTTC,CASSIGGQGVRGGYTF
TRBV6-2/TRBV6-3,.,.,TRBJ1-1,TGTGCCAGCAGTTACGGGCAGGGGAACACTGAAGCTTTCTTT,CASSYGQGNTEAFF
TRBV13,.,.,TRBJ2-7,TGTGCCAGCAGCTTACCCGGGGGATCCTACGAGCAGTACTTC,CASSLPGGSYEQYF
TRBV3-1/TRBV3-2,.,TRBD2,TRBJ2-7,TGTGCCAGCAGCCCGGAACGGGGGGGGGCCTACGAGCAGTACTTC,CASSPERGGAYEQYF
TRBV25-1,.,TRBD1,TRBJ2-5,TGTGCCAGCAGAGAGGGACAGCAAGAGACCCAGTACTTC,CASREGQQETQYF
TRBV4-3,once,TRBD2,TRBJ2-5,TGCGCCAGCAGCCAGAGCGGGACTAGCGGGCGAGAGACCCAGTACTTC,CASSQSGTSGRETQYF
TRBV21-1,.,.,TRBJ1-4,TGTGCCAGCCCTCATAGACGGGGAGAAAAACTGTTTTTT,CASPHRRGEKLFF
TRBV7-8,.,.,TRBJ1-1,TGTGCCAGCAGCTCGTTCAGGGACACTGAAGCTTTCTTT,CASSSFRDTEAFF
TRBV11-3,.,.,TRBJ2-7,TGTGCCAGCAGCTTACACAGTGCCTACGAGCAGTACTTC,CASSLHSAYEQYF
TRBV7-9,.,TRBD2,TRBJ2-3,TGTGCCAGCAGCTTAGACTTAGCGGGGCGATCAGATACGCAGTATTTT,CASSLDLAGRSDTQYF
TRBV7-2,once,.,TRBJ1-2,TGTGCCAGCAGCTTGGGGTCTCGACAGGCTAACTATGGCTACACCTTC,CASSLGSRQANYGYTF
TRBV5-8,.,.,TRBJ1-1,TGTGCCAGCAGCTTTATCGGCAGGGGGAACACTGAAGCTTTCTTT,CASSFIGRGNTEAFF
TRBV4-1,.,TRBD2,TRBJ2-1,TGCGCCAGCAGCCACCCCCGGGGGGACCCCTCCTACAATGAGCAGTTCTTC,CASSHPRGDPSYNEQFF
TRBV6-5,.,.,TRBJ2-2,TGTGCCAGCAGTTACCCTATGGACAGTGGGACCGGGGAGCTGTTTTTT,CASSYPMDSGTGELFF
TRBV2,.,.,TRBJ2-7,TGTGCCAGCAGCGGGCAGGGAGGGGGCTCCTACGAGCAGTACTTC,CASSGQGGGSYEQYF
TRBV19,.,TRBD1,TRBJ1-6,TGTGCCAGTAGTATGGACAGGAGGGGTTCACCCCTCCACTTT,CASSMDRRGSPLHF
TRBV11-2,few,.,TRBJ1-2,TGTGCCAGCAGCTTAAGTTACAGGACAAGAGCTAACTATGGCTACACCTTC,CASSLSYRTRANYGYTF
TRBV6-1,.,TRBD1,TRBJ1-2,TGTGCCAGCAGTGGATTCATTGGGACAGGGGGCAATGGCTACACCTTC,CASSGFIGTGGNGYTF
TRBV10-2,.,.,TRBJ2-5,TGCGCCAGCAAGAGGACTCAAGAGACCCAGTACTTC,CASKRTQETQYF
TRBV3-1/TRBV3-2,.,.,TRBJ2-7,TGTGCCAGCAGCCAAGGGCAGGGTTACGAGCAGTACTTC,CASSQGQGYEQYF
TRBV30,.,.,TRBJ2-7,TGTGCCTGGAGTGCCACAGGGAACGAGCAGTACTTC,CAWSATGNEQYF
TRBV10-3,.,TRBD1,TRBJ2-4,TGTGCCATCAGTGAGTCGACAGGGCTAGCCAAAAACATTCAGTACTTC,CAISESTGLAKNIQYF
TRBV20-1,.,.,TRBJ2-1,TGCAGTGCTAGTGGCCAGCGAGGATACAATGAGCAGTTCTTC,CSASGQRGYNEQFF
TRBV30,once,.,TRBJ2-1,TGTGCCTGGAACGGAGGGATCAATGAGCAGTTCTTC,CAWNGGINEQFF
TRBV18,.,.,TRBJ1-4,TGTGCCAGCTCACCACGACCAGGTCCGAAGGAAAAACTGTTTTTT,CASSPRPGPKEKLFF
TRBV19,.,TRBD2,TRBJ2-1,TGTGCCAGTAGTATTCTAGCGGGGGCACTAGGTGAGCAGTTCTTC,CASSILAGALGEQFF
TRBV5-1,.,TRBD2,TRBJ2-3,TGCGCCAGCAGCGCATCTAGCGGGGGTCCGGCAGATACGCAGTATTTT,CASSASSGGPADTQYF
TRBV9,.,.,TRBJ1-2,TGTGCCAGCAGCGCCGACGCGGGGGTAAACTATGGCTACACCTTC,CASSADAGVNYGYTF
TRBV30,.,.,TRBJ1-2,TGTGCCTGGAGGTATCAGGGTCAGGCAGGCTACACCTTC,CAWRYQGQAGYTF
TRBV5-6,.,.,TRBJ1-2,TGTGCCAGCAGCTTGGCCGACAGGTACTATGGCTACACCTTC,CASSLADRYYGYTF
TRBV6-5,.,.,TRBJ1-2,TGTGCCAGCAGTTACTCCACGGGGGTCGGCTACACCTTC,CASSYSTGVGYTF
TRBV23-1,.,TRBD2,TRBJ2-7,TGCGCCAGGTTGCCGGGACTAGCGTTATACTACGAGCAGTACTTC,CARLPGLALYYEQYF
TRBV10-2,.,TRBD2,TRBJ2-2,TGCGCCAGCAGTAAAGTCCCCTCTAGCGGGGGGGCCAGAAGCACCGGGGAGCTGTTTTTT,CASSKVPSSGGARSTGELFF
TRBV29-1,.,.,TRBJ2-2,TGCAGCGTCGTTGTCACCGGGGAGCTGTTTTTT,CSVVVTGELFF
TRBV9,few,.,TRBJ1-3,TGTGCCAGCAGCGTAGCTATGGACACTATCCCAAACACCATATATTTT,CASSVAMDTIPNTIYF
TRBV30,.,.,TRBJ1-1,TGTGCCTGGAGGGGGGGGGTAGGTCTTACAGGGACTGAAGCTTTCTTT,CAWRGGVGLTGTEAFF
TRBV7-2,.,TRBD1,TRBJ2-6,TGTGCCAGCAGCTCACGCGGGACAGGGGTCTCTGGGGCCAACGTCCTGACTTTC,CASSSRGTGVSGANVLTF
TRBV18,.,TRBD1,TRBJ2-7,TGTGCCAGCTCACCGTTAGGACAGGGAGAACCCTACGAGCAGTACTTC,CASSPLGQGEPYEQYF
TRBV5-1,few,.,TRBJ1-2,TGCGCCAGCAGCCCGGATGGTAGGGGTGGGGACACCTTC,CASSPDGRGGDTF
TRBV4-1,.,TRBD1,TRBJ2-7,TGCGCCAGCAGCCTCCTAGGACAGGGAAGGTCCTACGAGCAGTACTTC,CASSLLGQGRSYEQYF
TRBV7-9,few,.,TRBJ2-7,TGTGCCAGCAGCTCCGACAGGAGAGCCTACGAGCAGTACTTC,CASSSDRRAYEQYF
TRBV23-1,few,.,TRBJ1-2,TGCGCCAGCACCAGGGCGGTCTATGGCTACACCTTC,CASTRAVYGYTF
TRBV7-2,.,.,TRBJ2-3,TGTGCCAGCAGCCCCCTCCCGGGTACCCATAGCACAGATACGCAGTATTTT,CASSPLPGTHSTDTQYF
TRBV18,.,.,TRBJ1-2,TGTGCCAGCTCAGCCGGGGGGTCCAGTGGCTACACCTTC,CASSAGGSSGYTF
TRBV7-2,.,.,TRBJ2-1,TGTGCCAGCAGCTTCTCCGGGGGAAGCCAGAGGGAGCAGTTCTTC,CASSFSGGSQREQFF
TRBV5-4,.,TRBD1,TRBJ2-1,TGTGCCAGCAGCTTTGATACAGGGGGCTGGGTTAGCAATGAGCAGTTCTTC,CASSFDTGGWVSNEQFF